This passage covers 5 T cell receptor beta chains from one sample sequenced in a study of identical twins. TCRdb ran MiXCR on the 5' RACE reads and lists one entry per CDR3 protein. Here the sample spans more than 1.5 million distinct CDR3 sequences, about 32% being singletons. The sample was cord blood. The source of these receptors is a newborn girl in good health.

The chain is built from TRBV24-1 and TRBJ2-1, with a weak D call TRBD1 (5 bases). The CDR3 covers 13 residues. Trimming removed 10 bases from V and 5 bases from J, with 14 bases in between. Germline V gene sequence: CDR1 KGHDR, CDR2 SFDVKD. Here the CDR3 DNA reads TGTGCCACACGTAAAACAGGCCACAATGAGCAGTTCTTC. Protein product: CATRKTGHNEQFF.

This clonotype was seen ten or more times. V and J are TRBV11-2 and TRBJ2-3; D gene ambiguous. The germline CDR1 and CDR2 sequences are SGHAT and FQNNGV. Trimming shortened V by 3 bases and J by 1 base, and 8 bases separated the two germline ends. The CDR3 totals 14 residues. CDR3 amino acids: CASSLLLRTDTQYF. The CDR3 nucleotides read TGTGCCAGCAGCTTGCTCCTTCGCACAGATACGCAGTATTTT.

This chain uses TRBV12-3 or TRBV12-4 with TRBJ2-1; TRBD2 agrees at 7 bases. The CDR3 is 13 amino acids. V lost 7 bases and J lost 8; bases outside the gene matches: 8. The CDR3 spells CASTRDYRDEQFF. CDR3 DNA: TGTGCCAGCACCCGGGACTACCGCGATGAGCAGTTCTTC.

This clonotype was observed at least ten times. This chain joins TRBV12-3 or TRBV12-4 and TRBJ1-2; D is undetermined. V was trimmed by 6 bases and J by 4 bases, leaving 12 bases between them. The CDR3 extends over 13 amino acids. The CDR3, as DNA: TGTGCCAGCAGCTCCGGACGGAGCTATGGCTACACCTTC. The encoded protein is CASSSGRSYGYTF.

This chain links TRBV11-2 with TRBJ2-3, with 7 bases aligning to TRBD1. Germline CDR1 and CDR2: SGHAT and FQNNGV. This CDR3 contains 22 residues. V lost 2 bases and J lost 2; bases outside the gene matches: 25. The CDR3 bases are TGTGCCAGCAGCTTATCCCTTCGTCAGACAGGGAGAGTTTCCTGGGACACAGATACGCAGTATTTT. Translating gives CASSLSLRQTGRVSWDTDTQYF.